The T cell receptor (beta chain) under discussion was sequenced for a study of identifying expanded T cells in peripheral blood. Broader study findings: Over around two and four weeks, about 15 and 19 clones changed, versus around 1.2 between replicates.

Germline loops: CDR1 SGHRS, CDR2 YFSETQ. This CDR3 has 17 amino acids. Trimming took 2 bases from V and 6 from J; bases not matched to a gene: 15. Regarding this clone: The antigen remains unidentified.

Generated by immunoSEQ multiplex PCR, the TCRdb table keeps only in-frame clones and is missing some. The sample lists some 76,000 clones, 90% occurring once. The V call is TRBV5-1, the J call TRBJ1-1, with 8 bases that match TRBD1. The TCR originated in a person between 18 and 70 years old in good health. Input material: blood. CDR3 amino acids: CASSFTPTQGGMSEAFF. CDR3 sequence (DNA): TGCGCCAGCAGCTTTACCCCTACACAGGGGGGAATGTCTGAAGCTTTCTTT.